Each of the 15 T cell receptor beta chains below was sequenced from the same sample in a study of blood T cell repertoires in COVID-19. Sequencing was performed with immunoSEQ multiplex PCR; in TCRdb, only in-frame clones are kept and a portion is missing. The table lists approximately 360,000 clones, roughly 90% of them singletons. Sequenced input: peripheral blood. These receptors came from a man aged 40-49 years with acute or convalescent COVID-19.

The chain carries TRBV13 and TRBJ2-3, with 7 bases that match TRBD2. The CDR3 extends over 15 amino acids. V was clipped by 4 bases and J by 2 bases; unmatched bases: 6. The V gene's germline CDR1 is PRHDT and CDR2 FYEKMQ (reference sequence). The CDR3 region is CASSSPGLTTDTQYF. DNA of the CDR3: TGTGCCAGCAGCTCCCCGGGACTAACCACAGATACGCAGTATTTT.

The CDR3 region is CASSRGQKNTIYF. For the CDR3, the DNA is TGTGCCAGCAGCCGTGGACAGAAAAACACCATATATTTT. The chain uses TRBV11-2 and TRBJ1-3; possible D gene TRBD1, 6 bases. CDR3 length: 13 amino acids. The germline V gene has CDR1 SGHAT and CDR2 FQNNGV. The germline V and J ends were trimmed by 5 bases and 6 bases, with 11 bases remaining between them.

Remarks on this clone: Other DNA variants within this sample encode the same CDR3. This rearrangement joins TRBV28 to TRBJ1-2, with D perhaps matching TRBD1 (6 bases). Trimming left V 2 bases short and J 2 bases short, with 9 bases between. Germline values: CDR1 MDHEN, CDR2 SYDVKM. The CDR3 extends over 14 amino acids. The CDR3 loop reads CASSLAGGNYGYTF. The DNA for the CDR3 is TGTGCCAGCAGTTTAGCGGGGGGCAACTATGGCTACACCTTC.

CDR3 loop: CASSLGRAASYEQYF. The CDR3 region has the DNA TGTGCCAGCAGTTTAGGCAGGGCTGCGTCCTACGAGCAGTACTTC. The V call is TRBV28, the J call TRBJ2-7, with D maybe TRBD1 (5 bases). This CDR3 has 15 residues. CDR1 MDHEN and CDR2 SYDVKM come from the germline V gene. Trimming stripped 2 bases from V and 1 base from J, with 12 bases between.

This chain connects TRBV9 to TRBJ1-2; no clear D. The V gene's germline CDR1 is SGDLS and CDR2 YYNGEE. The CDR3 covers 16 residues. V was cut by 2 bases and J by 8 bases, with 22 bases left in between. CDR3 DNA sequence: TGTGCCAGCAGCGTCGGCGGGGTGACGGGTGCGGGGGGCTACACCTTC. Protein product: CASSVGGVTGAGGYTF.

This clone appeared a single time. V usage is TRBV11-2 and J usage is TRBJ1-5, with D unclear. Between the trimmed V and J ends, which lost 1 base and 10 bases, there was a span of 14 bases. The CDR3 contains 14 residues. Germline V gene lookup returns CDR1 SGHAT and CDR2 FQNNGV. CDR3 nucleotides: TGTGCCAGCAGCTTAGGGGAGGGTTTGGGACCCCAGCATTTT. This codes for CASSLGEGLGPQHF.

The J gene is TRBJ2-1, the V gene TRBV9; 12 nucleotides match TRBD2. The CDR3 is 15 amino acids. The germline V gene encodes CDR1 SGDLS and CDR2 YYNGEE. The V and J ends lost 4 bases and 7 bases, in that order; junction bases with no gene match: 6. The CDR3 DNA follows: TGTGCCAGCAGCTCCTGGGGGACTAGCGGGAATGAGCAGTTCTTC. As protein: CASSSWGTSGNEQFF.

The sample holds one count of this clone. The V call is TRBV2, the J call TRBJ1-6, with D possibly TRBD1 on 6 matching bases. Trimming left V 8 bases short and J 7 bases short, with 9 bases between. Germline V gene sequence: CDR1 SNHLY, CDR2 FYNNEI. The CDR3 extends over 12 amino acids. The CDR3 DNA reads TGTGCCAGCTCTCAGGGGAATTCACCCCTCCACTTT. Translation gives CASSQGNSPLHF.

V is TRBV14 and J is TRBJ1-3; D gene unclear. Trimming left V 2 bases short and J 3 bases short, with 8 bases between. Germline CDR1 reads SGHDN; CDR2 reads FVKESK. CDR3 length equals 14 residues. This chain's CDR3 is CASSQSVFGNTIYF. CDR3 DNA sequence: TGTGCCAGCAGCCAATCTGTTTTTGGAAACACCATATATTTT.

This clone was seen once. V is TRBV7-2 and J is TRBJ1-2, with 7 bases identical to TRBD1. This CDR3 contains 16 residues. Germline V CDR1 and CDR2: SGHTA, FQGNSA. J lost 5 bases, V lost 5 bases, and 14 bases had no gene match. CDR3 loop: CASSNNNRGQGYGYTF. The CDR3 DNA reads TGTGCCAGCAGCAACAATAACAGGGGCCAGGGATATGGCTACACCTTC. The full variable domain, its missing parts supplied by reference TRBV7-2 and TRBJ1-2, is GAGVSQSPSNKVTEKGKDVELRCDPISGHTALYWYRQSLGQGLEFLIYFQGNSAPDKSGLPSDRFSAERTGGSVSTLTIQRTQQEDSAVYLCASSNNNRGQGYGYTFGSGTRLTVV.

The chain has TRBV11-1 and TRBJ1-2; D is possibly TRBD1 (5 bases). Germline assignment: CDR1 SGHAT and CDR2 FQDESV (reference sequence). The length of the CDR3 is 14 residues. With 6 bases removed from V and 0 bases from J, the gap between germline ends came to 11 bases. This CDR3 reads CASSLDIANYGYTF. The CDR3, as DNA: TGTGCCAGCAGTTTGGACATAGCTAACTATGGCTACACCTTC.

V gene TRBV19 combines with J gene TRBJ1-5; D gene uncertain. The germline gives CDR1 LNHDA, CDR2 SQIVND (reference sequence). V was trimmed by 7 bases and J by 4 bases, leaving 20 bases between them. The CDR3 contains 16 residues. This CDR3 is CASTNQNRRSNQPQHF. The CDR3 DNA is TGTGCCAGTACCAATCAGAATAGGAGGTCAAATCAGCCCCAGCATTTT.

CDR3 sequence reads: CASSLYPTGRVGNQPQHF. The DNA of the CDR3 is TGTGCCAGCAGTTTATACCCAACAGGGAGGGTCGGCAATCAGCCCCAGCATTTT. V usage is TRBV28 and J usage is TRBJ1-5; tentatively, D is TRBD1 (6 bases). V was cut by 1 base and J by 2 bases, with 18 bases left in between. CDR3 size: 18 residues. In germline, CDR1 is MDHEN, CDR2 SYDVKM.

This clone was picked up a small number of times. Mismatch with germline at one junction end may stem from a read error. V gene TRBV7-7 combines with J gene TRBJ1-3; TRBD1 matches at 7 bases. CDR3 length: 15 amino acids. Germline V CDR1 and CDR2: SSHAT, FNYEAQ (reference sequence). The CDR3 reads CASSGGQGAGNTIYF. In DNA, the CDR3 is TGTGCTAGCAGCGGCGGGCAGGGGGCTGGAAACACCATATATTTT.

This chain links TRBV30 with TRBJ2-1; 11 bases match TRBD2. Germline assignment: CDR1 GTSNPN and CDR2 SVGIG (reference sequence). The V and J ends lost 3 bases and 5 bases, in that order; junction bases with no gene match: 3. The CDR3 has 14 residues. The CDR3 sequence is CAWSASGRNNEQFF. In nucleotides, the CDR3 is TGTGCCTGGAGCGCTAGCGGGAGGAACAATGAGCAGTTCTTC.